The sequence of this T cell receptor beta chain was determined in a study of blood T cell repertoires in COVID-19. Study overall: Whether acute or convalescent, the COVID-19 samples came from the United States, Italy and Spain. The cDNA or gDNA used as material had been derived from T cells, B-cell-depleted T cells, or PBMCs.

In the original analysis: Researchers report that nucleated cell counts were estimated from reference gene primer amplification. Sequencing used immunoSEQ multiplex PCR; TCRdb keeps in-frame clones, though not all of them. The V and J calls and clone size were taken over from that table, and D and trimming were inferred from the DNA. Altogether 400,000 to 450,000 clones are present, 86% being singletons, with the ten largest covering almost 1.5%. V was cut by 5 bases and J by 4 bases, with 23 bases left in between. The CDR3 has 17 residues. Germline loops: CDR1 SGHVS, CDR2 FQNEAQ. J is TRBJ1-2 and V is TRBV7-8; tentative D call: TRBD1 (6 bases). The sample taken for sequencing was peripheral blood. This clonotype originated in a woman aged 30 to 39 with active or convalescent COVID-19. The DNA of the CDR3 is TGTGCCAGCAGCCTAGAAGGTGCAGGGGCTATCGGCTATGGCTACACCTTC. It is translated as CASSLEGAGAIGYGYTF.